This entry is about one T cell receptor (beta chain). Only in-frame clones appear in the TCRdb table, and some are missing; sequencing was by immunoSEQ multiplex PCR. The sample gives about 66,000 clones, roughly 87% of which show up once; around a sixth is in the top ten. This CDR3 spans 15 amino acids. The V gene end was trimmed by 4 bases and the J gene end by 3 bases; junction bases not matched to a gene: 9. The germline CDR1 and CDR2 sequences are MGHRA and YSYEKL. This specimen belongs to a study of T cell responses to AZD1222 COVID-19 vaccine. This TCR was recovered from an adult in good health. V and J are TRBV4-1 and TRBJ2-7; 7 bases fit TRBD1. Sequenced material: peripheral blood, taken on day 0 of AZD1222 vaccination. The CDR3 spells CASSRAGDSGYEQYF. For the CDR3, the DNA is TGCGCCAGCAGCCGGGCAGGGGACAGCGGCTACGAGCAGTACTTC.